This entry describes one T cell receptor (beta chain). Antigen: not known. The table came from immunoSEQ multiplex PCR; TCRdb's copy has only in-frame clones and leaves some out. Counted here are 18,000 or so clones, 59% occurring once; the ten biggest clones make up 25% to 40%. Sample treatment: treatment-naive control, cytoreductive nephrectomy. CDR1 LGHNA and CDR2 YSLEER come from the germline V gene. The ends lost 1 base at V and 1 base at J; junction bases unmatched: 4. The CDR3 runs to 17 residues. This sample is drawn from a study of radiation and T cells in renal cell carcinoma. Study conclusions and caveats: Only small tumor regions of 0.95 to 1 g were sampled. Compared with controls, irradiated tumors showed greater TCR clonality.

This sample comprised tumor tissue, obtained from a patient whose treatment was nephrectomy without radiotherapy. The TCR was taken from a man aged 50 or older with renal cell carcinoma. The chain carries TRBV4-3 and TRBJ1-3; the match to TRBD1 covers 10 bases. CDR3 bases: TGCGCCAGCAGCCAAGGGACAGGGGGATTTTCTGGAAACACCATATATTTT. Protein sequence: CASSQGTGGFSGNTIYF.